This entry lists 10 T cell receptor delta chains sequenced from one sample in a study of gamma-delta T cells after stem cell transplantation. TCRdb reran clone calling via CATT on the RT-PCR reads. The sample gives 2,000 to 2,500 delta-chain clones, around 3.7% of which show up once; around 40% is in the top ten. The material sequenced was gamma-delta T cells. The receptors stem from a human donor. It is not recorded whose cells these are; they may come from a transplant donor.

For this clone: A far larger clone is a single base away, which makes a read error likely. The sample has other DNA sequences that encode this CDR3 too. V gene TRDV2 combines with J gene TRDJ1; the D gene is possibly TRDD3 (6 bases). CDR3 size: 15 residues. Per the germline V gene, CDR1 is GEAIGNYY and CDR2 is EKD. Trimming cost V 3 bases and J 4 bases, with 17 bases left between them. CDR3 in DNA: TGTGCCTGTGACGTATTGGGGGCTCAATTCGATAAACTCATCTTT. This translates into CACDVLGAQFDKLIF.

This clone turned up a few times. The amino acid sequence in TCRdb belongs to a much larger clone and departs from this DNA's translation at residue 8, likely a sequencing read error; the sequence shown is translated from the DNA. CDR3 amino acids: CACDTLGSTGTDKLIF. CDR3 in DNA: TGTGCCTGTGACACATTAGGATCTACTGGTACCGATAAACTCATCTTT. The chain carries TRDV2 and TRDJ1, with a possible D match to TRDD3 (5 bases). Trimming shortened V by 1 base and J by 2 bases, and 16 bases separated the two germline ends. This CDR3 comprises 16 residues. The germline V gene encodes CDR1 GEAIGNYY and CDR2 EKD.

As regards this clone: For this DNA, TCRdb reports the protein of a much larger clone, which diverges at residue 8, most likely from a read error; the protein presented here is translated directly from the DNA. The chain joins TRDV2 to TRDJ1; 8 bases fit TRDD3. The ends lost 3 bases at V and 0 bases at J; junction bases unmatched: 8. Germline V CDR1 and CDR2: GEAIGNYY, EKD. CDR3 size: 16 residues. The CDR3 loop is CACDALGEGYTDKLIF. The CDR3 nucleotides read TGTGCCTGTGACGCTCTGGGGGAGGGGTACACCGATAAACTCATCTTT.

The sample holds a few counts of this clone. Germline and junction disagree at one end, which may indicate a read error. At the DNA level, this CDR3 is encoded by other sequences in the same sample as well. J is TRDJ1 and V is TRDV2; maybe TRDD2 (6 bases). CDR3 length: 16 residues. Looked up from germline, CDR1 is GEAIGNYY and CDR2 is EKD. The CDR3, as DNA: TGTGCCTGCGACTTCCTCATGGTTGATACTTGCGATAAGCTCATCTTT. As protein: CACDFLMVDTCDKLIF.

About this clone itself: One end of the junction fails to match germline, which may point to a read error. The chain links TRDV2 to TRDJ2; D not resolved. Germline CDR1 and CDR2: GEAIGNYY and EKD. The CDR3 is 15 residues long. Here the CDR3 DNA reads TGTGCCCGTGACACGATGGGAGCTTTGACAGCACAACTCTTCTTT. Translation: CARDTMGALTAQLFF.

This clone rates as medium-sized. In the same sample, other DNA sequences code for this CDR3. The chain carries TRDV2 and TRDJ1; 9 bases line up with TRDD3. After removal of 3 bases from V and 0 bases from J, the junction contained 10 bases not matched to a gene. CDR1 and CDR2 from the germline V gene are GEAIGNYY and EKD. This CDR3 has 17 residues. Here the CDR3 reads CACDSLLGETYTDKLIF. The CDR3 bases are TGTGCCTGTGACTCTCTACTGGGGGAGACTTACACCGATAAACTCATCTTT.

This clone came up a few times. The protein held in TCRdb is that of a much larger clone and does not match this DNA's translation at residue 4, likely because of a read error; the protein shown is translated from the DNA. The genes are TRDV2 and TRDJ1; TRDD3 aligns across 13 bases. The trim removed 6 bases at V and 1 base at J, leaving 13 bases unmatched. CDR3 length: 18 amino acids. In germline, CDR1 is GEAIGNYY, CDR2 EKD. The CDR3 nucleotides are TGTGCCTGTTACATCACCCCCTACTGGGGGATACGCACCGATAAACTCATCTTT. The encoded protein is CACYITPYWGIRTDKLIF.

For this clone: This may be a read error, as it is one base from a much larger clone. J is TRDJ1 and V is TRDV2; TRDD3 matches 11 bases. Germline CDR1 is GEAIGNYY and CDR2 is EKD. The CDR3 extends over 16 amino acids. Written as DNA, the CDR3 is TGTGCCTGTGACACACTGGGGGATAGGGACACCAATAAACTCATCTTT. Amino acid sequence: CACDTLGDRDTNKLIF.

About this clone itself: A much larger clone differs from this one at a single base, so this may be a read error. The same CDR3 arises from other DNA sequences in this sample as well. The chain joins TRDV2 to TRDJ1, with 8 bases identical to TRDD3. CDR1 and CDR2 (germline): GEAIGNYY, EKD. Unmatched junction bases numbered 7, after V lost 3 bases and J lost 2 bases. This CDR3 comprises 15 residues. CDR3 region: CACDLLGDYTDKLIF. In DNA, the CDR3 is TGTGCCTGTGACCTGCTGGGGGACTATACCGATAAACTCATCTTT.

This clone is judged medium-sized. A read error is likely here: a far larger clone is one base away. This chain connects TRDV2 to TRDJ3; 7 bases line up with TRDD3. With V trimmed by 0 bases and J by 5 bases, 30 bases remained unmatched. The CDR3 spans 25 residues. Germline values: CDR1 GEAIGNYY, CDR2 EKD. CDR3 loop: CACDTVSGWGTPLRLSSRDTRQMFF. CDR3 in DNA: TGTGCCTGTGACACCGTGAGTGGATGGGGGACCCCGCTTCGTTTATCGTCCCGGGACACCCGACAGATGTTTTTC.